Shown below are 24 T cell receptor beta chains from a single sample sequenced in a study of identical twins. TCRdb reanalysed the 5' RACE reads using MiXCR and keeps one entry per CDR3 protein. This sample carries roughly 250,000 distinct CDR3 sequences, roughly 7% of them seen once, and the ten largest clones take roughly 3.7%. This sample also belongs to another study, concerning yellow fever vaccine responses in identical twins.

Material: memory (CD45RO+) T cells sorted from blood. These receptors originate from a woman between 18 and 29 years old in good health.

Comment on this clonotype: Since no conserved phenylalanine or tryptophan closes the CDR3, a read error is the likely cause. Because the CDR3's place on the DNA is in doubt, the DNA is left out and the CDR3 is given as listed by TCRdb. The chain joins TRBV5-1 to TRBJ2-3. The CDR3 is 12 residues long, ends included. From germline, CDR1 is SGHRS and CDR2 YFSETQ. CDR3: CASSLGEDDQDL.

The chain couples TRBV11-2 to TRBJ1-2; no reliable D call. CDR1 and CDR2 (germline): SGHAT, FQNNGV. Trimming pared 7 bases from V and 7 bases from J, leaving 19 bases between. The length of the CDR3 is 14 residues. CDR3 in amino acids: CASNRFGRESGYTF. CDR3 in DNA: TGTGCCAGCAACCGATTTGGGAGGGAGAGTGGCTACACCTTC. Together with reference TRBV11-2 and TRBJ1-2, the CDR3 gives the full variable domain: EAGVAQSPRYKIIEKRQSVAFWCNPISGHATLYWYQQILGQGPKLLIQFQNNGVVDDSQLPKDRFSAERLKGVDSTLKIQPAKLEDSAVYLCASNRFGRESGYTFGSGTRLTVV.

The V gene is TRBV20-1, the J gene TRBJ2-1; 7 nucleotides match TRBD2. CDR3 length: 13 residues. The germline V gene encodes CDR1 DFQATT and CDR2 SNEGSKA (reference sequence). Trimming cost V 8 bases and J 2 bases; bases outside gene matches: 6. Here the CDR3 DNA reads TGCAGTTGGGGGGGGTTCGCCTACAATGAGCAGTTCTTC. This gives the protein CSWGGFAYNEQFF.

This clonotype was counted many times. The gene calls are TRBV20-1 and TRBJ1-1; D gene uncertain. CDR1 DFQATT and CDR2 SNEGSKA come from the germline V gene (reference sequence). The germline V and J ends were trimmed by 8 bases and 0 bases, with 13 bases remaining between them. The CDR3 extends over 13 amino acids. The CDR3 reads CSSQRVMNTEAFF. The CDR3 DNA follows: TGCAGTAGCCAGAGGGTCATGAACACTGAAGCTTTCTTT.

This clonotype was recorded a few times. The rearrangement links TRBV29-1 to TRBJ1-5; no clear D gene. Between the trimmed V and J ends, which lost 4 bases and 0 bases, there was a span of 7 bases. Germline V lookup: CDR1 SQVTM, CDR2 ANQGSEA. The CDR3 spans 13 residues. CDR3 amino acids: CSVGDHSNQPQHF. The CDR3 DNA is TGCAGCGTTGGTGACCATAGCAATCAGCCCCAGCATTTT.

This clonotype appeared a single time. V is TRBV20-1 and J is TRBJ2-5; maybe TRBD2 (6 bases). Germline CDR1 DFQATT, CDR2 SNEGSKA (reference sequence). V dropped 1 base and J dropped 4 bases, with 13 bases sitting between them. CDR3 length: 14 residues. In DNA form, the CDR3 reads TGCAGTGCTAGAGTTCCGGGAGTCGGAGAGACCCAGTACTTC. This codes for CSARVPGVGETQYF.

The chain employs TRBV18 and TRBJ1-1; D uncertain. CDR3 length: 14 residues. V dropped 1 base and J dropped 5 bases, with 11 bases sitting between them. Germline V CDR1 and CDR2: KGHSH, LQKENI. Here the CDR3 reads CASSPRVLRTEAFF. CDR3 sequence (DNA): TGTGCCAGCTCACCACGGGTTTTGAGGACTGAAGCTTTCTTT. The whole variable domain, filled in from reference TRBV18 and TRBJ1-1, reads NAGVMQNPRHLVRRRGQEARLRCSPMKGHSHVYWYRQLPEEGLKFMVYLQKENIIDESGMPKERFSAEFPKEGPSILRIQQVVRGDSAAYFCASSPRVLRTEAFFGQGTRLTVV.

The chain links TRBV29-1 to TRBJ1-1; the D gene is possibly TRBD1 (6 bases). Germline V CDR1 and CDR2: SQVTM, ANQGSEA. The CDR3 loop spans 14 amino acids. V shed 2 bases and J shed 4 bases, with 14 bases lying between them. The DNA for the CDR3 is TGCAGCGTTGAATCTGACAGGAGGGTCACTGAAGCTTTCTTT. Translating gives CSVESDRRVTEAFF.

This clonotype was counted a few times. The chain has TRBV6-1 and TRBJ2-3; D remains ambiguous. The CDR3 contains 15 residues. The germline V gene encodes CDR1 MNHNS and CDR2 SASEGT. V was cut by 4 bases and J by 7 bases, with 18 bases left in between. CDR3 sequence reads: CASSAEGPSRNTQYF. CDR3 nucleotides: TGTGCCAGCAGTGCCGAAGGGCCCTCCAGGAATACGCAGTATTTT.

Only a few counts were recorded for this clonotype. The rearrangement uses TRBV20-1 and TRBJ1-6, with TRBD1 matching 7 bases. With 5 bases clipped from V and 6 bases from J, the junction kept 7 bases outside the gene matches. This CDR3 is 14 amino acids long. Per the germline V gene, CDR1 is DFQATT and CDR2 is SNEGSKA (reference sequence). CDR3 protein: CSARREGANSPLHF. CDR3 bases: TGCAGTGCTCGTAGGGAGGGGGCTAATTCACCCCTCCACTTT.

In its sample, this clonotype was seen many times. The chain combines TRBV2 with TRBJ2-1; D unclear. The germline V gene has CDR1 SNHLY and CDR2 FYNNEI. Between the trimmed V and J ends, which lost 7 bases and 7 bases, there was a span of 8 bases. This CDR3 has 11 residues. CDR3 nucleotides: TGTGCCAGCACCCAGGATAATGAGCAGTTCTTC. Translated: CASTQDNEQFF.

This clonotype was observed a handful of times. V gene TRBV20-1 combines with J gene TRBJ1-2; 7 positions match TRBD1. J gave up 5 bases and V 3 bases, and 9 bases lay outside the gene matches. Germline V gene data show CDR1 as DFQATT and CDR2 as SNEGSKA (reference sequence). The CDR3 covers 14 residues. The CDR3 coding sequence is TGCAGTGCTAGCAAAGACAGGGAGAGATATGGCTACACCTTC. This encodes CSASKDRERYGYTF.

This clonotype was recorded at least ten times. The V gene is TRBV10-3, the J gene TRBJ1-1, with a weak D call TRBD1 (6 bases). The CDR3 extends over 15 amino acids. Germline V CDR1 and CDR2: ENHRY, SYGVKD. Trimming pared 7 bases from V and 4 bases from J, leaving 19 bases between. The CDR3 spells CAITPDRGQSTEAFF. The DNA for the CDR3 is TGTGCCATCACTCCGGATCGAGGACAGTCCACTGAAGCTTTCTTT.

This clonotype appeared a single time. The chain links TRBV20-1 to TRBJ2-3; 8 positions agree with TRBD2. Germline loops: CDR1 DFQATT, CDR2 SNEGSKA (reference sequence). The CDR3 totals 17 residues. With V trimmed by 7 bases and J by 0 bases, 15 bases remained unmatched. The CDR3 coding sequence is TGCAGTGTCCGGGGACAAGCGGGAGAAGGCAGCACAGATACGCAGTATTTT. Protein: CSVRGQAGEGSTDTQYF.

The rearrangement links TRBV5-6 to TRBJ1-5; 7 bases align to TRBD1. Germline V gene data show CDR1 as SGHDT and CDR2 as YYEEEE. CDR3 length: 15 amino acids. With V trimmed by 4 bases and J by 6 bases, 10 bases remained unmatched. The CDR3 DNA sequence: TGTGCCAGCAGCCGCGACAGGGCAATCTCTCAGCCCCAGCATTTT. Residues: CASSRDRAISQPQHF.

This clonotype was detected ten times or more. The chain uses TRBV3-1 and TRBJ1-1; 7 bases fit TRBD1. This CDR3 is 12 amino acids long. Per germline, CDR1 LGHDT and CDR2 YNNKEL (reference sequence). Trimming at V came to 2 bases and at J to 11 bases, leaving 5 bases not matched to a gene. CDR3 DNA sequence: TGTGCCAGCAGCCAAATCAACAGGGGCGCTTTCTTT. The encoded protein is CASSQINRGAFF.

This clonotype was seen only a few times. The chain carries TRBV20-1 and TRBJ2-2, with D perhaps assigned TRBD1 or TRBD2 (6 bases each). V lost 3 bases and J lost 3, with 8 bases in between. The CDR3 loop spans 13 amino acids. Germline V CDR1 and CDR2: DFQATT, SNEGSKA (reference sequence). The CDR3 region is CSASGGHTGELFF. The CDR3 bases are TGCAGTGCTAGCGGGGGCCACACCGGGGAGCTGTTTTTT.

CDR3 DNA sequence: TGTGCCAGCAGCCCCGGGGCTGTCAATGAGCAGTTCTTC. Encoded protein: CASSPGAVNEQFF. The chain combines TRBV3-1 with TRBJ2-1, with D perhaps assigned TRBD1 or TRBD2 (5 bases each). Germline CDR1 and CDR2: LGHDT and YNNKEL (reference sequence). Trimming took 4 bases from V and 6 from J, leaving 10 bases between them. The CDR3 extends over 13 amino acids.

The chain couples TRBV2 to TRBJ2-3; 11 nucleotides match TRBD2. Germline assignment: CDR1 SNHLY and CDR2 FYNNEI. This CDR3 contains 18 residues. V dropped 5 bases and J dropped 0; count of bases not matched to a gene: 10. In DNA form, the CDR3 reads TGTGCCAGCAGTTATCCCGGGACTAGCGGAGGTAGCACAGATACGCAGTATTTT. Encoded protein: CASSYPGTSGGSTDTQYF. Together with reference TRBV2 and TRBJ2-3, the CDR3 gives the full variable domain: EPEVTQTPSHQVTQMGQEVILRCVPISNHLYFYWYRQILGQKVEFLVSFYNNEISEKSEIFDDQFSVERPDGSNFTLKIRSTKLEDSAMYFCASSYPGTSGGSTDTQYFGPGTRLTVL.

V gene TRBV5-1 combines with J gene TRBJ2-7; 10 bases are a match to TRBD2. CDR3 length: 18 residues. CDR1 and CDR2 from the germline V gene are SGHRS and YFSETQ. V was pared by 0 bases and J by 2 bases, with 11 bases of the junction left unmatched. CDR3 bases: TGCGCCAGCAGCTTGGTGGCAATCTCTAGCGGGGGAACCTACGAGCAGTACTTC. This sequence encodes CASSLVAISSGGTYEQYF.

In its sample, this clonotype was seen a few times. J is TRBJ2-5 and V is TRBV20-1; 7 bases align to TRBD2. Germline V gene data show CDR1 as DFQATT and CDR2 as SNEGSKA (reference sequence). The CDR3 loop spans 13 amino acids. V lost 3 bases to trimming and J lost 6 bases; unmatched junction nucleotides: 7. The CDR3 loop is CSARHLAVQTQYF. In DNA form, the CDR3 reads TGCAGTGCTAGGCACCTAGCGGTGCAGACCCAGTACTTC.

This clonotype was counted ten times or more. The genes are TRBV5-1 and TRBJ2-1, with D possibly being TRBD1 or TRBD2 (5 bases each). Germline-derived CDR1 and CDR2 are SGHRS and YFSETQ. CDR3 length: 16 residues. V was shortened by 4 bases and J by 4 bases, with 18 bases between the two germline ends. This chain's CDR3 is CASSARGDSGYNEQFF. DNA for the CDR3: TGCGCCAGCAGCGCTAGAGGGGATTCGGGATACAATGAGCAGTTCTTC.

This clonotype was counted many times. The V gene is TRBV28, the J gene TRBJ2-5, with 8 nucleotides matching TRBD2. Germline-derived CDR1 and CDR2 are MDHEN and SYDVKM. V was pared by 6 bases and J by 5 bases, with 5 bases of the junction left unmatched. The CDR3 spans 13 residues. The CDR3 DNA is TGTGCCAGCAGGACTAGCGTTCCGGAGACCCAGTACTTC. Translation: CASRTSVPETQYF.

This clonotype was seen many times. V gene TRBV5-1 combines with J gene TRBJ2-7; 8 positions match TRBD1. The V and J ends lost 2 bases and 4 bases, in that order; junction bases with no gene match: 5. Germline CDR1 SGHRS, CDR2 YFSETQ. The CDR3 loop spans 14 amino acids. DNA for the CDR3: TGCGCCAGCAGCTTAAGACAGGGGTCATACGAGCAGTACGTC. Residues: CASSLRQGSYEQYV.